The rows below give T cell receptor beta chains drawn from one sample of a study of T cell repertoires in cytomegalovirus infection. TCRdb re-derived calls from the reads in MiXCR, one entry per CDR3 protein. The data show about 51,000 distinct CDR3 sequences, with around a fifth seen just once and about 26% held by the top ten. No antigen has been identified for these receptors. Here the sequenced sample was CD8+ T cells from cultured PBMCs, taken from culture after CMV antigen stimulation. All receptors come from a human donor in good health (CMV status not recorded). Some clones in this sample may be carry-over from other donors' samples. Both conserved end residues are part of each CDR3. The D gene is left open where the match is weak. Some rows have no size entry. The others give once, few or many, or a class for an expanded clone.

>TRBD1|.|TRBV6-2/TRBV6-3|TRBJ1-1
CASSPRGRGAMNTEAFF
TGTGCCAGCAGCCCCCGGGGCAGGGGGGCTATGAACACTGAAGCTTTCTTT
>TRBD1|.|TRBV7-9|TRBJ2-7
CASSSNRRTGGTYEQYF
TGTGCCAGCAGCTCCAACCGCCGGACAGGGGGTACCTACGAGCAGTACTTC
>TRBD1|few|TRBV7-8|TRBJ1-1
CASSTPPGQNMNTEAFF
TGTGCCAGCAGCACTCCCCCGGGACAGAACATGAACACTGAAGCTTTCTTT
>.|.|TRBV15|TRBJ2-7
CATSPRLMGDEQYF
TGTGCCACCAGCCCCCGTTTAATGGGGGACGAGCAGTACTTC
>.|.|TRBV7-6|TRBJ1-1
CASSHSHQNTEAFF
TGTGCCAGCAGCCATTCACACCAGAACACTGAAGCTTTCTTT
>.|few|TRBV19|TRBJ1-1
CASFNTNTEAFF
TGTGCCAGTTTCAACACAAACACTGAAGCTTTCTTT
>TRBD2|few|TRBV7-8|TRBJ2-1
CASSLVPSGNIDNEQFF
TGTGCCAGCAGCTTAGTCCCTAGCGGGAATATCGACAATGAGCAGTTCTTC
>TRBD1|.|TRBV7-6|TRBJ2-3
CASSTKQGEDTQYF
TGTGCCAGCAGCACTAAACAGGGGGAGGATACGCAGTATTTT
>.|.|TRBV4-1|TRBJ1-1
CASSQDGRGWTEAFF
TGCGCCAGCAGCCAAGACGGAAGGGGTTGGACTGAAGCTTTCTTT
>TRBD1|medium-sized|TRBV6-1|TRBJ2-7
CASSAGTGSYEQYF
TGTGCCAGCAGTGCGGGGACAGGCTCGTACGAGCAGTACTTC
>TRBD2|.|TRBV12-3/TRBV12-4|TRBJ2-1
CASSPDLAGNNEQFF
TGTGCCAGCAGTCCGGACTTAGCGGGGAACAATGAGCAGTTCTTC
>.|few|TRBV6-5|TRBJ2-7
CASSGSTGRLNEQYF
TGTGCCAGCAGTGGATCGACAGGGAGGCTGAACGAGCAGTACTTC
>TRBD1|few|TRBV6-6|TRBJ2-7
CASSGTGVTYEQYF
TGTGCCAGCTCGGGGACAGGGGTCACCTACGAGCAGTACTTC
>.|few|TRBV7-2|TRBJ2-1
CASSLEGGRAGNEQFF
TGTGCCAGCAGCCTGGAAGGGGGGAGGGCCGGGAATGAGCAGTTCTTC
>.|.|TRBV7-9|TRBJ2-1
CASSRDPYSEQFF
TGTGCCAGCAGCAGGGACCCTTACAGTGAGCAGTTCTTC
>.|few|TRBV7-2|TRBJ1-5
CASSSTDILYSNQPQHF
TGTGCCAGCAGCTCGACGGACATCCTTTATAGCAATCAGCCCCAGCATTTT
>.|.|TRBV5-6|TRBJ1-2
CASRSGLGIYGYTF
TGTGCCAGCAGGTCGGGACTGGGGATCTATGGCTACACCTTC
>TRBD2|many|TRBV7-9|TRBJ2-5
CASSPTRLAGAQETQYF
TGTGCCAGCAGCCCAACGAGGCTAGCGGGGGCCCAAGAGACCCAGTACTTC
>TRBD2|many|TRBV7-6|TRBJ2-1
CASSLEREAYNEQFF
TGTGCCAGCAGCTTGGAGCGGGAGGCGTACAATGAGCAGTTCTTC
>TRBD1|few|TRBV7-3|TRBJ2-1
CASSPFTGGPADEQFF
TGTGCCAGCAGCCCGTTCACAGGGGGCCCTGCGGATGAGCAGTTCTTC
>.|once|TRBV6-8|TRBJ2-4
CASNVTEAAKNIQYF
TGTGCCAGCAACGTAACAGAGGCGGCCAAAAACATTCAGTACTTC
>.|few|TRBV25-1|TRBJ2-1
CASSAPTSPNEQFF
TGTGCCAGCAGTGCCCCTACTAGTCCCAATGAGCAGTTCTTC
>TRBD2|few|TRBV4-3|TRBJ2-3
CASSHSGGGDTQYF
TGCGCCAGCAGCCATAGCGGGGGAGGGGATACGCAGTATTTT
>.|few|TRBV6-6|TRBJ2-6
CASSAGQLSGANVLTF
TGTGCCAGCAGCGCGGGACAGCTCTCTGGGGCCAACGTCCTGACTTTC
>.|.|TRBV20-1|TRBJ2-7
CSARDRGRSYEQYF
TGCAGTGCTAGAGATCGAGGCAGATCCTACGAGCAGTACTTC
>.|.|TRBV7-9|TRBJ2-5
CASSGKETQYF
TGTGCCAGCAGCGGAAAAGAGACCCAGTACTTC
>TRBD2|few|TRBV6-2/TRBV6-3|TRBJ2-1
CASSYPSLAGDNEQFF
TGTGCCAGCAGTTACCCATCGCTAGCGGGAGACAATGAGCAGTTCTTC
>.|many|TRBV28|TRBJ2-7
CASSPGQGGYEQYF
TGTGCCAGCAGCCCTGGACAAGGGGGCTACGAGCAGTACTTC
>.|.|TRBV7-8|TRBJ2-7
CASKSSSEQYF
TGTGCCAGCAAGAGCTCCTCCGAGCAGTACTTC
>TRBD1|.|TRBV7-9|TRBJ2-3
CASSPGDRGDTQYF
TGTGCCAGCAGCCCCGGGGACAGAGGAGATACGCAGTATTTT
>.|medium-sized|TRBV19|TRBJ1-1
CASSWGHGGEAFF
TGTGCCAGTAGTTGGGGGCACGGGGGTGAAGCTTTCTTT
>TRBD2|few|TRBV7-2|TRBJ2-7
CASSPITTSGRHEQYF
TGTGCCAGCAGCCCCATTACTACTAGCGGGAGACACGAGCAGTACTTC
>TRBD2|.|TRBV4-1|TRBJ2-1
CASSQGLAGLNEQFF
TGCGCCAGCAGCCAAGGACTAGCGGGACTTAATGAGCAGTTCTTC
>.|few|TRBV12-3/TRBV12-4|TRBJ1-3
CASSFERLSGNTIYF
TGTGCCAGCAGTTTTGAGAGGCTCTCTGGAAACACCATATATTTT
>.|once|TRBV6-2/TRBV6-3|TRBJ1-5
CASSPSDKSSNQPQHF
TGTGCCAGCAGTCCATCGGACAAATCTAGCAATCAGCCCCAGCATTTT
>TRBD1|few|TRBV7-2|TRBJ2-3
CASSLLGTGDATDTQYF
TGTGCCAGCAGCCTCCTCGGGACAGGGGATGCCACAGATACGCAGTATTTT
>TRBD2|.|TRBV6-8|TRBJ2-1
CASSYSSRGDYNEQFF
TGTGCCAGCAGTTACTCGAGCCGGGGGGACTACAATGAGCAGTTCTTC
>TRBD2|.|TRBV10-3|TRBJ2-5
CAISDGLAGEETQYF
TGTGCCATCAGTGACGGACTAGCGGGGGAAGAGACCCAGTACTTC
>.|few|TRBV12-3/TRBV12-4|TRBJ2-5
CASRDRYQETQYF
TGTGCCAGCAGGGACAGATACCAAGAGACCCAGTACTTC
>.|.|TRBV7-2|TRBJ2-3
CASSPRSERMGDTQYF
TGTGCCAGCAGCCCCCGGTCGGAGCGGATGGGGGATACGCAGTATTTT
>TRBD2|.|TRBV12-5|TRBJ2-1
CASTLAGVNNEQFF
TGTGCTAGTACCCTAGCGGGAGTCAACAATGAGCAGTTCTTC
>.|.|TRBV12-5|TRBJ1-1
CASGQDRVAEAFF
TGTGCTAGTGGTCAGGACAGAGTGGCTGAAGCTTTCTTT
>.|medium-sized|TRBV9|TRBJ2-5
CASSVWDSETQYF
TGTGCCAGCAGCGTTTGGGATTCGGAGACCCAGTACTTC
>.|.|TRBV11-3|TRBJ2-7
CASSLFMGYEQYF
TGTGCCAGCAGCTTATTCATGGGGTACGAGCAGTACTTC
>TRBD1|.|TRBV7-2|TRBJ2-5
CASSLSRTGPETQYF
TGTGCCAGCAGCTTAAGCAGGACAGGGCCCGAGACCCAGTACTTC
>TRBD2|many|TRBV7-2|TRBJ2-2
CASSLTSGRANTGELFF
TGTGCCAGCAGTTTGACTAGCGGGAGAGCGAACACCGGGGAGCTGTTTTTT
>TRBD1|.|TRBV7-2|TRBJ2-7
CASGLVGTAYEQYF
TGTGCCAGCGGGCTAGTAGGGACAGCTTACGAGCAGTACTTC
>.|.|TRBV9|TRBJ2-3
CASSVEKADTQYF
TGTGCCAGCAGCGTAGAGAAGGCAGATACGCAGTATTTT
>.|.|TRBV7-9|TRBJ2-7
CASSSKDRTGDEQYF
TGTGCCAGCAGCTCCAAAGACAGGACGGGCGACGAGCAGTACTTC
>TRBD2|.|TRBV7-9|TRBJ2-1
CASSLVAGGLASYNEQFF
TGTGCCAGCAGCTTAGTCGCCGGAGGACTAGCGAGCTACAATGAGCAGTTCTTC
>.|few|TRBV7-9|TRBJ2-3
CASSTTGGTDTQYF
TGTGCCAGCAGCACGACAGGAGGGACAGATACGCAGTATTTT
>.|few|TRBV27|TRBJ2-7
CASSLAPNYEQYF
TGTGCCAGCAGTCTAGCCCCGAACTACGAGCAGTACTTC
>TRBD2|few|TRBV4-3|TRBJ2-1
CASSLSGLELKNEQFF
TGCGCCAGCAGCCTCTCCGGACTAGAACTGAAGAATGAGCAGTTCTTC
>.|.|TRBV12-3/TRBV12-4|TRBJ2-5
CASSWGVRETQYF
TGTGCCAGCAGTTGGGGAGTTAGAGAGACCCAGTACTTC
>.|.|TRBV6-2/TRBV6-3|TRBJ2-1
CASSSTGEAWNEQFF
TGTGCCAGCAGTTCAACAGGGGAGGCTTGGAATGAGCAGTTCTTC
>TRBD2|.|TRBV7-9|TRBJ2-1
CASSSSSKREGYNEQFF
TGTGCCAGCAGCTCTTCCTCGAAGCGGGAGGGGTACAATGAGCAGTTCTTC
>.|.|TRBV7-8|TRBJ1-4
CASSPFWGSNEKLFF
TGTGCCAGCAGCCCTTTCTGGGGTTCCAATGAAAAACTGTTTTTT
>TRBD1|.|TRBV27|TRBJ1-5
CASSFTGGGNQPQHF
TGTGCCAGCAGTTTTACAGGGGGCGGCAATCAGCCCCAGCATTTT
>.|many|TRBV7-3|TRBJ1-1
CASSSRGLNTEAFF
TGTGCCAGCAGCTCGAGGGGACTCAACACTGAAGCTTTCTTT